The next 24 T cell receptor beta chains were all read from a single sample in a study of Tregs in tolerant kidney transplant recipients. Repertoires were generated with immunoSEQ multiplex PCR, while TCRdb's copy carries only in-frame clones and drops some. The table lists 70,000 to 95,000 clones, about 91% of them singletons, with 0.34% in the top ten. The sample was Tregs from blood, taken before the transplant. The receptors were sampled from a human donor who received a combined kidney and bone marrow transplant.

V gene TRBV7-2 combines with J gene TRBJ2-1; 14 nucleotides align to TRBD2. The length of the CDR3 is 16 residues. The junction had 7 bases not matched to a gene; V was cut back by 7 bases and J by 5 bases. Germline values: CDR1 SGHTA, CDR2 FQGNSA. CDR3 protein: CASNPLGLAGDNEQFF. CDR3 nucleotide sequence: TGTGCCAGCAACCCCCTGGGACTAGCGGGAGACAATGAGCAGTTCTTC.

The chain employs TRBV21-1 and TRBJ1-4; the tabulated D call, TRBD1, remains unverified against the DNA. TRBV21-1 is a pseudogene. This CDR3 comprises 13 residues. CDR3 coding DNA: TGTGCCAGCGTAGACAGGGCAAGTGAAAAACTGTTTTTT. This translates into CASVDRASEKLFF.

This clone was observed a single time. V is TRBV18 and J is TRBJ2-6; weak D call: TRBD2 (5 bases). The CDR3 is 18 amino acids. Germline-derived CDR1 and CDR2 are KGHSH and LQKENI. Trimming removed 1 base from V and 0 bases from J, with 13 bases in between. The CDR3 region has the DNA TGTGCCAGCTCACCACTCGTAACGGGAAGCTCTGGGGCCAACGTCCTGACTTTC. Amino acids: CASSPLVTGSSGANVLTF. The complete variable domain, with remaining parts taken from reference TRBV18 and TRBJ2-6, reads NAGVMQNPRHLVRRRGQEARLRCSPMKGHSHVYWYRQLPEEGLKFMVYLQKENIIDESGMPKERFSAEFPKEGPSILRIQQVVRGDSAAYFCASSPLVTGSSGANVLTFGAGSRLTVL.

CDR3 nucleotide sequence: TGCGCCAGCAGCTTGGCGGGGGAAAAACTGTTTTTT. This gives the protein CASSLAGEKLFF. This chain joins TRBV5-1 and TRBJ1-4, with unresolved D. V lost 0 bases to trimming and J lost 8 bases, with 5 bases between them. The CDR3 is made up of 12 amino acids. Germline V gene sequence: CDR1 SGHRS, CDR2 YFSETQ.

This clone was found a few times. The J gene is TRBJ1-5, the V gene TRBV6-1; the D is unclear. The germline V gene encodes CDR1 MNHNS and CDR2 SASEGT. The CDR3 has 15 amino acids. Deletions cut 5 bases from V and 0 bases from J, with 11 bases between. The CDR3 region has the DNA TGTGCCAGCAGTAGAGAGGATTATAGCAATCAGCCCCAGCATTTT. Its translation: CASSREDYSNQPQHF.

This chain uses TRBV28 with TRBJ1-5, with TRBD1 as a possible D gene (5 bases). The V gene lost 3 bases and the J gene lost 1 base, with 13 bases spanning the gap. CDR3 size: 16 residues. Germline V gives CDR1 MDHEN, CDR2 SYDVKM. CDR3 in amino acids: CASSFSGAGSNQPQHF. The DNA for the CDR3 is TGTGCCAGCAGTTTCTCCGGGGCAGGGAGCAATCAGCCCCAGCATTTT.

The CDR3 DNA reads TGTGCCAGCAGCTCCAGGAGTGGTGGGGATCAGCCCCAGCATTTT. The encoded protein is CASSSRSGGDQPQHF. The chain couples TRBV7-2 to TRBJ1-5, with no clear D. CDR1 is SGHTA and CDR2 is FQGNSA in the germline V gene. The CDR3 consists of 15 residues. Trimming removed 4 bases from V and 5 bases from J, with 15 bases in between.

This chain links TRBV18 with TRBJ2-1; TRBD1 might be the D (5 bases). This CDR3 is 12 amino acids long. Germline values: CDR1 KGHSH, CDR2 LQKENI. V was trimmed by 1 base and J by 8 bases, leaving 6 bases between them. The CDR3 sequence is CASSPQGYEQFF. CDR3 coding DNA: TGTGCCAGCTCACCACAGGGGTATGAGCAGTTCTTC.

The CDR3 is CASSPGTSGQETQYF. The CDR3 bases are TGTGCCAGCAGCCCCGGGACTAGCGGCCAAGAGACCCAGTACTTC. The chain recombines TRBV9 with TRBJ2-5, with 11 bases identical to TRBD2. Germline assignment: CDR1 SGDLS and CDR2 YYNGEE. With V trimmed by 4 bases and J by 1 base, 3 bases remained unmatched. This CDR3 is built from 15 residues.

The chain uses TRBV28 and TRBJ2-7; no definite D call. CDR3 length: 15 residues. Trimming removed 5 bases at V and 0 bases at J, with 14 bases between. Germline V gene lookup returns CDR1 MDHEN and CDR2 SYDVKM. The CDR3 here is CASSPYSGGSYEQYF. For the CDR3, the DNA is TGTGCCAGCAGTCCCTACTCAGGCGGCTCCTACGAGCAGTACTTC.

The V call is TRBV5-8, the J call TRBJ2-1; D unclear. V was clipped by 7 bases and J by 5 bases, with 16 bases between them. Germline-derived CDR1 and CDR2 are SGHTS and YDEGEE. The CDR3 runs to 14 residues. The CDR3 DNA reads TGTGCCAGCGCGAGGACGGCTGCTAACAATGAGCAGTTCTTC. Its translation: CASARTAANNEQFF.

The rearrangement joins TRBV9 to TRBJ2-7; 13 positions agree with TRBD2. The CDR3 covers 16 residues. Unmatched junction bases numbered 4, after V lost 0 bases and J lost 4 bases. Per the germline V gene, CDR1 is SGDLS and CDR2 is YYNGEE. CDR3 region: CASSVGTSGSSYEQYF. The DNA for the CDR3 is TGTGCCAGCAGCGTAGGGACTAGCGGGAGCTCGTACGAGCAGTACTTC.

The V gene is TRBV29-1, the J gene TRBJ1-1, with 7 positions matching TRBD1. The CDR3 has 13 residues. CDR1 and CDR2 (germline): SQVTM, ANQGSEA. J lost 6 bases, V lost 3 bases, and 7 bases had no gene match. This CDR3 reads CSVERGPGAEAFF. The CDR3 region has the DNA TGCAGCGTTGAGAGGGGGCCAGGGGCTGAAGCTTTCTTT.

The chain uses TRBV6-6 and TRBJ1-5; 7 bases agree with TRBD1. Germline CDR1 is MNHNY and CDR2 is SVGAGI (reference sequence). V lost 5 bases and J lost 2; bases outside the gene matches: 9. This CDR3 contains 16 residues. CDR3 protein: CASSHRGQAGNQPQHF. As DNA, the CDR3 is TGTGCCAGCAGTCACCGCGGACAGGCTGGCAATCAGCCCCAGCATTTT.

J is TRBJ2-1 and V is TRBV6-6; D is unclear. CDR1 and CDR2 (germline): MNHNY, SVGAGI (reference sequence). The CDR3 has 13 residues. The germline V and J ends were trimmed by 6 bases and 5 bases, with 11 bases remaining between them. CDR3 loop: CASSPLSDNEQFF. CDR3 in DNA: TGTGCCAGCAGCCCCCTTTCGGACAATGAGCAGTTCTTC.

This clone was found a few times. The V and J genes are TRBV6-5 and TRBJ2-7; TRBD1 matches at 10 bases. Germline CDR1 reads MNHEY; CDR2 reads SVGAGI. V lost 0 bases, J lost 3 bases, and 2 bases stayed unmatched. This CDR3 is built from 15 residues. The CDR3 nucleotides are TGTGCCAGCAGTTACTCGGACAGGGGGAACTACGAGCAGTACTTC. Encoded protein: CASSYSDRGNYEQYF.

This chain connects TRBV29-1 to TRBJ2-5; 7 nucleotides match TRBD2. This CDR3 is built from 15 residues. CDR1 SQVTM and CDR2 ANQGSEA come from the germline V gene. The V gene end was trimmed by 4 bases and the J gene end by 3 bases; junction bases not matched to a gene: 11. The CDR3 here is CSVGASGAQKETQYF. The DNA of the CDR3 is TGCAGCGTTGGGGCTAGCGGAGCCCAAAAAGAGACCCAGTACTTC.

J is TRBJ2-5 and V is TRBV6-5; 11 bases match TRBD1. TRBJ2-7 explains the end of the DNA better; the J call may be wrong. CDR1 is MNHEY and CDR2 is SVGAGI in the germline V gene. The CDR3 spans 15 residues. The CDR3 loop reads CASSTPGQGVYEQYF. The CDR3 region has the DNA TGTGCCAGCAGTACCCCGGGACAGGGGGTCTACGAGCAGTACTTC.

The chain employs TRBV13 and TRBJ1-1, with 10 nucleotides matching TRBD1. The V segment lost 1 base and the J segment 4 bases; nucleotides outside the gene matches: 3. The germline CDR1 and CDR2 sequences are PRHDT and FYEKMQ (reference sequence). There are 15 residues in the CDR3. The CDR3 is CASSLEGQGTTEAFF. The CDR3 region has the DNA TGTGCCAGCAGCTTAGAGGGACAGGGGACCACTGAAGCTTTCTTT.

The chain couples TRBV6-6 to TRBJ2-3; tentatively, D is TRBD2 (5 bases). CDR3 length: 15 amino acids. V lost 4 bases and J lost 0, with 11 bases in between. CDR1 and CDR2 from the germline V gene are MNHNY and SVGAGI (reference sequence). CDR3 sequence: CASSFTRTSTDTQYF. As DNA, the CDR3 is TGTGCCAGCAGTTTTACTAGGACGAGCACAGATACGCAGTATTTT.

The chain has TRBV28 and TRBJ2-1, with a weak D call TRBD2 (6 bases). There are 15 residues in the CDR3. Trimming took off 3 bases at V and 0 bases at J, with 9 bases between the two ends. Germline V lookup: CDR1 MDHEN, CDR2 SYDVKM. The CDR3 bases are TGTGCCAGCAGTTTTATCGGGAGCTCCTACAATGAGCAGTTCTTC. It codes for CASSFIGSSYNEQFF.

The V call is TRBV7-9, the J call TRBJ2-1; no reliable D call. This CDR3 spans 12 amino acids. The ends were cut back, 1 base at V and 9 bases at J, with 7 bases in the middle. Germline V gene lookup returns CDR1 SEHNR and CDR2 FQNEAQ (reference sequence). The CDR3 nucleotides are TGTGCCAGCAGCTTAGAACGCGGTGAGCAGTTCTTC. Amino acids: CASSLERGEQFF.

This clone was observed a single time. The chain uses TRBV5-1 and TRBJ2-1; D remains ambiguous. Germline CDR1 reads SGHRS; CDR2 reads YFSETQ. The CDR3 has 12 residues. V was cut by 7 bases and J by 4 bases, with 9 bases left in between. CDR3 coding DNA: TGCGCCAGCTCCAAGTCGTACAATGAGCAGTTCTTC. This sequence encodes CASSKSYNEQFF.

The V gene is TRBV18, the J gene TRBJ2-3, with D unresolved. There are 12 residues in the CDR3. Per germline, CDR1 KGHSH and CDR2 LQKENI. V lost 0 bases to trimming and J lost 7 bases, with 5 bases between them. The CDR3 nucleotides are TGTGCCAGCTCACCACCCTCGTATACGCAGTATTTT. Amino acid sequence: CASSPPSYTQYF. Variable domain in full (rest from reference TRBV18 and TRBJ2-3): NAGVMQNPRHLVRRRGQEARLRCSPMKGHSHVYWYRQLPEEGLKFMVYLQKENIIDESGMPKERFSAEFPKEGPSILRIQQVVRGDSAAYFCASSPPSYTQYFGPGTRLTVL.